This T cell receptor beta chain originates from a study of blood T cell repertoires in COVID-19. Study details: T cells, B-cell-depleted T cells, or PBMCs supplied cDNA or gDNA.

Authors' analysis steps: Estimation of nucleated cell counts was performed using reference gene primer amplification. Clones were sequenced by immunoSEQ multiplex PCR, and TCRdb holds only the in-frame ones, with some missing. V and J calls and clone size come straight from that table; D and trimming were deduced from the DNA. The sample holds about 210,000 clones, 80% to 90% seen once. The germline gives CDR1 SGHDN, CDR2 FVKESK. V was clipped by 6 bases and J by 3 bases, with 9 bases between them. CDR3 length equals 13 residues. The clonotype comes from a man over 45 with active or convalescent COVID-19. The chain uses TRBV14 and TRBJ1-3; D unresolved. Sample: peripheral blood. This chain's CDR3 is CASRLNGGNTIYF. For the CDR3, the DNA is TGTGCCAGCAGACTTAACGGTGGAAACACCATATATTTT.